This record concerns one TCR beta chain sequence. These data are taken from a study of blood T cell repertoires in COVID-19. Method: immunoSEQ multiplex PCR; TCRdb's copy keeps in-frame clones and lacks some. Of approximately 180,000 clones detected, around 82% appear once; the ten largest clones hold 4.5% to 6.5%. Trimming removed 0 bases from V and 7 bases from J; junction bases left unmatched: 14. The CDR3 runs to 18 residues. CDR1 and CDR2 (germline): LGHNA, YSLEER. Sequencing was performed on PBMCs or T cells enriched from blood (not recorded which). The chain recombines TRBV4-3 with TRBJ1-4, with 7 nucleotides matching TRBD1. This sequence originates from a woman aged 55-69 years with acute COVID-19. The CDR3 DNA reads TGCGCCAGCAGCCAAGACCCCCCCCAGGGGGGAGTTGTTGAAAAACTGTTTTTT. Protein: CASSQDPPQGGVVEKLFF.